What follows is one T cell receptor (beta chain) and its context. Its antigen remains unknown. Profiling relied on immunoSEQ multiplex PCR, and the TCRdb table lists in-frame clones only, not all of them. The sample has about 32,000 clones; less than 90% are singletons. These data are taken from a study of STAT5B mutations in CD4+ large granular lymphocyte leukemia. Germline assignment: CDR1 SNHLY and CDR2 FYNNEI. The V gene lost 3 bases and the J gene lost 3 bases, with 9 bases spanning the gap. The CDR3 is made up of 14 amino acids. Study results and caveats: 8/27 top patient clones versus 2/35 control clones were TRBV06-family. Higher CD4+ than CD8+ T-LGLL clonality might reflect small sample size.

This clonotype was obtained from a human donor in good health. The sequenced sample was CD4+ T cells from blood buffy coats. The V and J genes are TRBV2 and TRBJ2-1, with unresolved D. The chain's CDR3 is CASSESSVYNEQFF. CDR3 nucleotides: TGTGCCAGCAGTGAGTCCAGCGTCTACAATGAGCAGTTCTTC.